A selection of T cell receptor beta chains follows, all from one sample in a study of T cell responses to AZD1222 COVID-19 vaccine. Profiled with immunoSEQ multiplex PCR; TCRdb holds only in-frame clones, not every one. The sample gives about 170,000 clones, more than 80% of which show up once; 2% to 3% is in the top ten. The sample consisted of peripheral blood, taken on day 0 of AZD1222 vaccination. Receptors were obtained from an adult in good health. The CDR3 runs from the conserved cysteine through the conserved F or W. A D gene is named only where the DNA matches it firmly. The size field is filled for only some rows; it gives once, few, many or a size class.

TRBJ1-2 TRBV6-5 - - CASSYSMGGYGYTF TGTGCCAGCAGTTACTCGATGGGGGGCTATGGCTACACCTTC
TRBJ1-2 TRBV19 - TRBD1 CASTTFWTGGEYGYTF TGTGCCAGTACTACTTTCTGGACAGGGGGCGAGTATGGCTACACCTTC
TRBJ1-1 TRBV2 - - CASSDPATEAFF TGTGCCAGCAGTGACCCAGCCACTGAAGCTTTCTTT
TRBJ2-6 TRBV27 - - CASSPGVIAGANVLTF TGTGCCAGCAGTCCAGGGGTTATAGCTGGGGCCAACGTCCTGACTTTC
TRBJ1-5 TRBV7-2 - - CASSWAGGEGNQPQHF TGTGCCAGCAGCTGGGCGGGGGGAGAGGGCAATCAGCCCCAGCATTTT
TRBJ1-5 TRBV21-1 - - CASSKEIRYSNQPQHF TGTGCCAGCAGCAAAGAAATCCGGTATAGCAATCAGCCCCAGCATTTT
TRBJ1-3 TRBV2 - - CASLFDSGNTIYF TGTGCCAGCCTGTTTGACTCCGGAAACACCATATATTTT
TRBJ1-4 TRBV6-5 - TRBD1 CASSYSDRVREKLFF TGTGCCAGCAGTTACTCTGACAGGGTGCGTGAAAAACTGTTTTTT
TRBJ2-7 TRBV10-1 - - CASSRNPSYEQYF TGCGCCAGCAGTAGGAATCCCTCCTACGAGCAGTACTTC
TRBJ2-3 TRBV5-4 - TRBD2 CASSLWSSGSSAWYF TGTGCCAGCAGCTTGTGGTCTAGCGGGAGTAGCGCGTGGTATTTT
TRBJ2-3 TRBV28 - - CASSFEDAQYF TGTGCCAGCAGTTTTGAGGATGCGCAGTATTTT
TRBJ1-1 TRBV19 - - CASSIAGTDTEAFF TGTGCCAGTAGTATAGCAGGTACCGACACTGAAGCTTTCTTT
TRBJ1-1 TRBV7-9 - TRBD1 CASLMDRLRGTEAFF TGTGCCAGCCTAATGGACAGGTTAAGGGGGACTGAAGCTTTCTTT
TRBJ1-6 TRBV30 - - CAWSQAENSPLHF TGTGCCTGGAGTCAGGCAGAGAATTCACCCCTCCACTTT
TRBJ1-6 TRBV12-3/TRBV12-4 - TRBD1 CASSPGQGSPLHF TGTGCCAGCAGCCCTGGACAGGGGTCACCCCTCCACTTT
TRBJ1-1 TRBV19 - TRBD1 CATLRTGGWVTEAFF TGTGCCACCCTCCGGACAGGGGGCTGGGTCACTGAAGCTTTCTTT
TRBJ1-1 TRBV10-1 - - CASSEKHSGSWGTEAFF TGCGCCAGCAGTGAGAAGCATTCAGGATCCTGGGGCACTGAAGCTTTCTTT
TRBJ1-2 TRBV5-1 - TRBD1 CASSATGNYGYTF TGCGCCAGCAGCGCGACAGGGAACTATGGCTACACCTTC
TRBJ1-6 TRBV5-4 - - CASSRPGVNSPLHF TGTGCCAGCAGCAGGCCGGGGGTAAACTCACCCCTCCACTTT
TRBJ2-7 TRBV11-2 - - CASSLDRQGAYF TGTGCCAGCAGCTTAGATAGGCAGGGAGCGTACTTC
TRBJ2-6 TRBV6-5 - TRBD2 CASSYGGAGANVLTF TGTGCCAGCAGCTACGGGGGGGCTGGGGCCAACGTCCTGACTTTC
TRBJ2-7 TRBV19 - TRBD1 CASSIAAGGDEQYF TGTGCCAGTAGTATAGCTGCAGGGGGCGACGAGCAGTACTTC
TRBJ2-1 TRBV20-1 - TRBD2 CSASISGSSYNEQFF TGCAGTGCTAGTATTAGCGGGAGCTCCTACAATGAGCAGTTCTTC
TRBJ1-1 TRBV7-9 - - CASSFPRGNTEAFF TGTGCCAGCAGCTTCCCGAGAGGGAACACTGAAGCTTTCTTT
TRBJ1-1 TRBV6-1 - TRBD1 CASSENRGLGEAFF TGTGCCAGCAGTGAAAACAGGGGTTTGGGTGAAGCTTTCTTT
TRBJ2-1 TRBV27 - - CASSWGQGRSGSYNEQFF TGTGCCAGCAGTTGGGGGCAGGGACGCTCGGGCTCCTACAATGAGCAGTTCTTC
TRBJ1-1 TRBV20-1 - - CSASAAGVGRTEAFF TGCAGTGCTAGTGCGGCAGGGGTGGGGAGGACTGAAGCTTTCTTT
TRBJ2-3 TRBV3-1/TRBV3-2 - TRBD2 CASSQIAGGARDTQYF TGTGCCAGCAGCCAAATAGCGGGAGGGGCCAGGGATACGCAGTATTTT
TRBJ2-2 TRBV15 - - CATALPPGELFF TGTGCCACCGCACTACCACCCGGGGAGCTGTTTTTT
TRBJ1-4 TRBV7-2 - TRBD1 CASSRGQGGEKLFF TGTGCCAGCAGCCGCGGACAGGGCGGTGAAAAACTGTTTTTT
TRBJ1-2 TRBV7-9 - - CATSSGNYGYTF TGTGCTACCAGCAGCGGAAACTATGGCTACACCTTC
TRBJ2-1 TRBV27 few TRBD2 CASSFGGPGGNEQFF TGTGCCAGCAGCTTCGGAGGGCCGGGAGGGAATGAGCAGTTCTTC
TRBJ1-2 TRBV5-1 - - CASSLEHLNYGYTF TGCGCCAGCAGCTTGGAACATCTGAACTATGGCTACACCTTC
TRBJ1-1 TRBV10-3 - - CAISDLSGNTEAFF TGTGCCATCAGCGACCTCTCAGGGAACACTGAAGCTTTCTTT
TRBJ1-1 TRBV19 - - CASKGVNTEAFF TGTGCCAGTAAAGGGGTAAACACTGAAGCTTTCTTT
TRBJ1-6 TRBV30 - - CAWTLGAGRNSPLHF TGTGCCTGGACCCTGGGGGCGGGGAGGAATTCACCCCTCCACTTT
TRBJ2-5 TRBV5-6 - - CASSVSGGETQYF TGTGCCAGCAGCGTCTCGGGTGGGGAGACCCAGTACTTC
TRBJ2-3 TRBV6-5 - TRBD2 CASSFASGPSTDTQYF TGTGCCAGCAGTTTCGCTAGCGGGCCTAGCACAGATACGCAGTATTTT
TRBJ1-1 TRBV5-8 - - CASSLGLGGTEAFF TGTGCCAGCAGCTTGGGGCTCGGGGGCACTGAAGCTTTCTTT
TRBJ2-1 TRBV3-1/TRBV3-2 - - CASSQGGGTTYNEQFF TGTGCCAGCAGCCAAGGGGGTGGAACTACCTACAATGAGCAGTTCTTC
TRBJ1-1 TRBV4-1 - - CATSRGTEAFF TGCGCCACCTCCCGGGGCACTGAAGCTTTCTTT
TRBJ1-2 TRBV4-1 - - CASSQEVGRLYGYTF TGCGCCAGCAGCCAAGAGGTCGGGAGGTTATATGGCTACACCTTC
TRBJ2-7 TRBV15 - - CATSRGLGRETYEQYF TGTGCCACCAGCAGAGGACTCGGACGGGAGACGTACGAGCAGTACTTC
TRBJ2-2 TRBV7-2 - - CASRLGPGNTGELFF TGTGCCAGCAGGCTAGGTCCAGGGAACACCGGGGAGCTGTTTTTT
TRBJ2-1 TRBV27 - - CASSSTSGRSYNEQFF TGTGCCAGCAGTTCCACATCTGGAAGGTCCTACAATGAGCAGTTCTTC
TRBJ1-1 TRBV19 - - CASSIRFGEAFF TGTGCCAGTAGTATTAGATTCGGTGAAGCTTTCTTT
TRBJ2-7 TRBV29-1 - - CSVGTSIYEQYF TGCAGCGTCGGGACATCCATCTACGAGCAGTACTTC
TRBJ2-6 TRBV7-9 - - CASSLVQGPGANVLTF TGTGCCAGCAGCTTAGTTCAGGGGCCTGGGGCCAACGTCCTGACTTTC
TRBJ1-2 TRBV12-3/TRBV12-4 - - CASSLSSYGYTF TGTGCCAGCAGTTTGAGTAGCTATGGCTACACCTTC
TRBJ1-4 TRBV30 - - CAWSRRALNEKLFF TGTGCCTGGAGCCGCCGGGCTCTAAATGAAAAACTGTTTTTT
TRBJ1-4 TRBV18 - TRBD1 CASSPPTGAEKLFF TGTGCCAGCTCACCACCGACAGGGGCTGAAAAACTGTTTTTT
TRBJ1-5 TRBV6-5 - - CASSYAPNQPQHF TGTGCCAGCAGTTACGCCCCAAATCAGCCCCAGCATTTT
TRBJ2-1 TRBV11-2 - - CASTYGGSGAYEQFF TGTGCCAGCACTTATGGGGGGAGTGGGGCCTATGAGCAGTTCTTC
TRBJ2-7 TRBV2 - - CASIPRTGPYEQYF TGTGCCAGCATTCCGAGGACGGGTCCCTACGAGCAGTACTTC
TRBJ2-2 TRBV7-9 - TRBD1 CASSPTGGAIGELFF TGTGCCAGCAGCCCCACAGGGGGCGCAATCGGGGAGCTGTTTTTT
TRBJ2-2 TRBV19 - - CASRGQTGELFF TGTGCCAGTCGGGGGCAAACCGGGGAGCTGTTTTTT